Reported below is one T cell receptor (beta chain). Germline CDR1 reads GTSNPN; CDR2 reads SVGIG (reference sequence). The CDR3 is made up of 13 amino acids. V lost 4 bases, J lost 1 base, and 9 bases lay in between. Only in-frame clones appear in the TCRdb table, and some are missing; sequencing was by immunoSEQ multiplex PCR. The sample contains 60,000 to 85,000 clones, about 90% of which appear only once. The sample is drawn from a study of blood T cell repertoires in COVID-19. The source is a man in his fifties with active COVID-19. V and J are TRBV30 and TRBJ2-3; no clear D gene. The source material was peripheral blood. CDR3 amino acids: CAWKVPGTDTQYF. CDR3 nucleotides: TGTGCCTGGAAAGTGCCGGGCACAGATACGCAGTATTTT. Full variable domain (rest looked up from reference TRBV30 and TRBJ2-3): SQTIHQWPATLVQPVGSPLSLECTVEGTSNPNLYWYRQAAGRGLQLLFYSVGIGQISSEVPQNLSASRPQDRQFILSSKKLLLSDSGFYLCAWKVPGTDTQYFGPGTRLTVL.